This T cell receptor beta chain was sequenced during a study of CD8+ T cells in alopecia areata. Treatment here: oral pan-JAK inhibitor, 5-10 mg twice daily. CDR1 and CDR2 (germline): MNHNY, SVGAGI (reference sequence). The V segment lost 6 bases and the J segment 7 bases; nucleotides outside the gene matches: 8. The CDR3 is made up of 14 amino acids. Once RNA had been extracted, it was reverse transcribed into cDNA to act as the sequencing template. Here immunoSEQ multiplex PCR was the method, and the copy in TCRdb shows in-frame clones only, minus some. Of about 120,000 clones detected, about 50% appear once; the ten largest clones hold approximately 0.5%.

The sequence derives from a human donor with alopecia areata. This chain joins TRBV6-6 and TRBJ2-4; TRBD2 matches 8 bases. The sequenced sample was CD4+ T cells sorted from blood, obtained at week 4, from a patient treated with tofacitinib. This CDR3 is CASRLAGTGNIQYF. The DNA of the CDR3 is TGTGCCAGCAGATTAGCGGGAACGGGGAACATTCAGTACTTC.